This TCR beta chain was observed in a study of T cell responses to AZD1222 COVID-19 vaccine. Whole-study findings and limits: Close to half of spike-specific TCRs reportedly recognize unmutated variant regions.

Assay used: immunoSEQ multiplex PCR; TCRdb lists only in-frame clones, some missing. The table lists 100,000 to 150,000 clones, around 85% of them singletons. This CDR3 region has 19 residues. Germline V lookup: CDR1 LNHDA, CDR2 SQIVND (reference sequence). V was clipped by 3 bases and J by 0 bases, with 24 bases between them. As for this clone: The antigen is not known.

This sequence originates from an adult in good health. The sequencing here drew on peripheral blood, taken on day 0 of AZD1222 vaccination. The chain combines TRBV19 with TRBJ2-7; a possible D gene is TRBD1 (5 bases). The CDR3 coding sequence is TGTGCCAGTAGTATTTACGGACACTACGAGAAGGATAGCTCCTACGAGCAGTACTTC. Amino acid sequence: CASSIYGHYEKDSSYEQYF. The variable domain in full, completed from reference TRBV19 and TRBJ2-7, reads DGGITQSPKYLFRKEGQNVTLSCEQNLNHDAMYWYRQDPGQGLRLIYYSQIVNDFQKGDIAEGYSVSREKKESFPLTVTSAQKNPTAFYLCASSIYGHYEKDSSYEQYFGPGTRLTVT.